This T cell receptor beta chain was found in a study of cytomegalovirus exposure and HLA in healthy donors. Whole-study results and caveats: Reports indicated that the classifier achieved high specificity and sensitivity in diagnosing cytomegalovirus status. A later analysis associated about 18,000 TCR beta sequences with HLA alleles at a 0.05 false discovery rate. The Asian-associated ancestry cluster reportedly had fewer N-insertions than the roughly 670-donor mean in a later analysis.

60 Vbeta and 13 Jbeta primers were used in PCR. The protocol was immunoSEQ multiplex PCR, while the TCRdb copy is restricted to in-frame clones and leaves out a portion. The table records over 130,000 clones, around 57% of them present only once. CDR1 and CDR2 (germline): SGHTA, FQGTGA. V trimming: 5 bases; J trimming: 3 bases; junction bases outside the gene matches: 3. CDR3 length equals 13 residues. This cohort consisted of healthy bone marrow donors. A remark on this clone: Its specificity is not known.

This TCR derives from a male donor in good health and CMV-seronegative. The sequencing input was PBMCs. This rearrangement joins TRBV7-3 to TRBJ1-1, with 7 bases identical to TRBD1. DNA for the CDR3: TGTGCCAGCAGCCGCGACAGGGACACTGAAGCTTTCTTT. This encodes CASSRDRDTEAFF.